A single sample gave rise to the 13 T cell receptor beta chains below, sequenced in a study of neoadjuvant anti-PD-1 for oral cavity cancer. The repertoire was sequenced with immunoSEQ multiplex PCR; TCRdb's copy has only in-frame clones and lacks some. The sample has roughly 7,000 clones; approximately 82% are singletons. Material: PBMCs, obtained before nivolumab (anti-PD-1) treatment. The receptors were sampled from a person between 40 and 79 years old with oral cavity squamous cell carcinoma.

J is TRBJ2-7 and V is TRBV15; 8 bases are a match to TRBD2. The trim removed 0 bases at V and 7 bases at J, leaving 17 bases unmatched. The CDR3 loop spans 18 amino acids. The germline CDR1 and CDR2 sequences are LNHNV and YYDKDF (reference sequence). CDR3 region: CATSRDRGTLAGTGEQYF. CDR3 DNA sequence: TGTGCCACCAGCAGAGATAGGGGGACCTTAGCGGGGACGGGTGAGCAGTACTTC.

The chain uses TRBV2 and TRBJ2-3; no definite D call. From germline, CDR1 is SNHLY and CDR2 FYNNEI. Trimming shortened V by 1 base and J by 1 base, and 12 bases separated the two germline ends. The CDR3 runs 16 residues. Written as DNA, the CDR3 is TGTGCCAGCAGTGAAGTGTCAGGCATCGGCACAGATACGCAGTATTTT. Encoded protein: CASSEVSGIGTDTQYF. Based on the CDR3 plus reference TRBV2 and TRBJ2-3, the full variable domain is EPEVTQTPSHQVTQMGQEVILRCVPISNHLYFYWYRQILGQKVEFLVSFYNNEISEKSEIFDDQFSVERPDGSNFTLKIRSTKLEDSAMYFCASSEVSGIGTDTQYFGPGTRLTVL.

The rearrangement links TRBV5-4 to TRBJ1-3; D remains ambiguous. Germline assignment: CDR1 SGHNT and CDR2 YYREEE (reference sequence). Trimming removed 7 bases from V and 8 bases from J, with 19 bases in between. The CDR3 consists of 14 residues. The CDR3 DNA sequence: TGTGCCAGCGCTCGTTCACCCTACGGGGACACCATATATTTT. This codes for CASARSPYGDTIYF.

The chain carries TRBV7-2 and TRBJ1-5, with D tentatively TRBD1 (6 bases). Germline V gene data show CDR1 as SGHTA and CDR2 as FQGNSA. This CDR3 has 15 residues. Between the trimmed V and J ends, which lost 1 base and 5 bases, there was a span of 12 bases. CDR3 in DNA: TGTGCCAGCAGCTTAGTGGGGGGCTATGATCAGCCCCAGCATTTT. It is translated as CASSLVGGYDQPQHF.

The chain recombines TRBV10-3 with TRBJ1-6; D is uncertain. Germline lookup yields CDR1 ENHRY and CDR2 SYGVKD. CDR3 length equals 14 residues. With 3 bases removed from V and 7 bases from J, the gap between germline ends came to 10 bases. This CDR3 reads CAISEGAQNSPLHF. The CDR3 nucleotides are TGTGCCATCAGTGAAGGAGCACAGAATTCACCCCTCCACTTT.

V usage is TRBV9 and J usage is TRBJ2-1, with TRBD1 as a possible D gene (6 bases). CDR1 and CDR2 (germline): SGDLS, YYNGEE. V lost 6 bases and J lost 7, with 14 bases in between. This CDR3 has 13 residues. The CDR3, as DNA: TGTGCCAGCAACCTAGGGGGTATGAATGAGCAGTTCTTC. This translates into CASNLGGMNEQFF.

The rearrangement uses TRBV28 and TRBJ1-4; TRBD1 is a possible D gene (6 bases). CDR1 and CDR2 (germline): MDHEN, SYDVKM. The V end was cut by 6 bases, the J end by 5 bases, with 13 bases between. The CDR3 sequence is 14 residues long. CDR3 nucleotide sequence: TGTGCCAGCAGCCCTGGACAGTCCAATGAAAAACTGTTTTTT. Translation: CASSPGQSNEKLFF.

This clone was seen a single time. This chain links TRBV4-2 with TRBJ1-1; no definite D call. The CDR3 has 14 amino acids. Trimming left V 0 bases short and J 5 bases short, with 10 bases between. Germline V gene sequence: CDR1 LGHNA, CDR2 YNFKEQ. The CDR3 nucleotides read TGTGCCAGCAGCCAAGATTTGAGGAGGACTGAAGCTTTCTTT. Translating it yields CASSQDLRRTEAFF.

The J gene is TRBJ1-5, the V gene TRBV7-9; 9 nucleotides match TRBD1. The junction had 7 bases not matched to a gene; V was cut back by 5 bases and J by 2 bases. CDR3 length equals 16 residues. The germline V gene encodes CDR1 SEHNR and CDR2 FQNEAQ (reference sequence). CDR3 bases: TGTGCCAGCAGCGCCGGACAGGGGAAGCGCAATCAGCCCCAGCATTTT. The encoded protein is CASSAGQGKRNQPQHF. Together with reference TRBV7-9 and TRBJ1-5, the CDR3 gives the full variable domain: DTGVSQNPRHKITKRGQNVTFRCDPISEHNRLYWYRQTLGQGPEFLTYFQNEAQLEKSRLLSDRFSAERPKGSFSTLEIQRTEQGDSAMYLCASSAGQGKRNQPQHFGDGTRLSIL.

The chain carries TRBV9 and TRBJ2-1; 8 bases are shared with TRBD1. Germline-derived CDR1 and CDR2 are SGDLS and YYNGEE. This CDR3 has 14 residues. J lost 6 bases, V lost 3 bases, and 5 bases had no gene match. The CDR3 loop is CASSGQGFGNEQFF. As DNA, the CDR3 is TGTGCCAGCAGCGGACAGGGGTTTGGCAATGAGCAGTTCTTC. The variable domain in full, completed from reference TRBV9 and TRBJ2-1, reads DSGVTQTPKHLITATGQRVTLRCSPRSGDLSVYWYQQSLDQGLQFLIQYYNGEERAKGNILERFSAQQFPDLHSELNLSSLELGDSALYFCASSGQGFGNEQFFGPGTRLTVL.

The chain couples TRBV4-1 to TRBJ2-3, with 10 positions matching TRBD1. Germline lookup yields CDR1 MGHRA and CDR2 YSYEKL. This CDR3 region has 16 residues. V lost 0 bases, J lost 3 bases, and 3 bases stayed unmatched. The CDR3 region is CASSQEGDRGTDTQYF. CDR3 DNA: TGCGCCAGCAGCCAAGAGGGGGACAGGGGAACAGATACGCAGTATTTT.

V and J are TRBV6-6 and TRBJ1-3; 7 bases are shared with TRBD1. Germline assignment: CDR1 MNHNY and CDR2 SVGAGI (reference sequence). V dropped 5 bases and J dropped 1; count of bases not matched to a gene: 2. The CDR3 loop spans 14 amino acids. CDR3 protein: CASSGTDSGNTIYF. The CDR3 DNA reads TGTGCCAGCAGTGGGACAGATTCTGGAAACACCATATATTTT.

This chain joins TRBV4-3 and TRBJ1-4, with unresolved D. V was shortened by 0 bases and J by 5 bases, with 13 bases between the two germline ends. There are 16 residues in the CDR3. In germline, CDR1 is LGHNA, CDR2 YSLEER. The CDR3 here is CASSQDLLIMNEKLFF. The DNA for the CDR3 is TGCGCCAGCAGCCAAGATCTCTTAATAATGAATGAAAAACTGTTTTTT.